This TCR beta chain was sequenced during a study of blood T cell repertoires in COVID-19. Study-wide context: Acute and convalescent COVID-19 samples came from the United States, Italy and Spain. In each case, the material was cDNA or gDNA derived from T cells, B-cell-depleted T cells, or PBMCs.

The CDR3 sequence is 14 residues long. The V end lost 7 bases, the J end lost 5 bases, and 17 bases lay between the germline ends. From germline, CDR1 is SGHTA and CDR2 FQGNSA. The Seattle patients joined while their infection was active and were tracked longitudinally afterward. As originally analysed: Cell counts per sample came from amplifying reference gene primers. The repertoire was sequenced with immunoSEQ multiplex PCR; TCRdb's copy has only in-frame clones and lacks some. D and trimming come from the DNA, and the V and J calls and clone size come from that table. This sample has roughly 350,000 clones; roughly 90% occur once, and the top ten carry around 6.6%.

V is TRBV7-2 and J is TRBJ1-1; D uncertain. Sequences were obtained from peripheral blood. The receptor was derived from a woman between 65 and 79 years old with COVID-19, enrolled during active disease. The CDR3 bases are TGTGCCAGCATAAGCTATAGCTCCTCTACTGAAGCTTTCTTT. It codes for CASISYSSSTEAFF. Full variable domain (remainder filled in from reference TRBV7-2 and TRBJ1-1): GAGVSQSPSNKVTEKGKDVELRCDPISGHTALYWYRQSLGQGLEFLIYFQGNSAPDKSGLPSDRFSAERTGGSVSTLTIQRTQQEDSAVYLCASISYSSSTEAFFGQGTRLTVV.